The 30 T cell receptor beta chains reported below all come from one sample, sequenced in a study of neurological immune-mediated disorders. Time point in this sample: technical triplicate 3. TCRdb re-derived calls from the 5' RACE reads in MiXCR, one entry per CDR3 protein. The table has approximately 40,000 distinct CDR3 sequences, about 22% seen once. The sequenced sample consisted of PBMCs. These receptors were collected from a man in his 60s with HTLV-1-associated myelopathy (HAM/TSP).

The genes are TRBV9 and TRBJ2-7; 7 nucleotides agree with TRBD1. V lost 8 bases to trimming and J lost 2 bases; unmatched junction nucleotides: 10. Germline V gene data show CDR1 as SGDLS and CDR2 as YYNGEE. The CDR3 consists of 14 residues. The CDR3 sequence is CASFDRDSTYEQYF. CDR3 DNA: TGTGCCAGTTTCGACCGGGACAGCACCTACGAGCAGTACTTC. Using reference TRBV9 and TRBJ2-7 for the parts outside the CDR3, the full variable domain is DSGVTQTPKHLITATGQRVTLRCSPRSGDLSVYWYQQSLDQGLQFLIQYYNGEERAKGNILERFSAQQFPDLHSELNLSSLELGDSALYFCASFDRDSTYEQYFGPGTRLTVT.

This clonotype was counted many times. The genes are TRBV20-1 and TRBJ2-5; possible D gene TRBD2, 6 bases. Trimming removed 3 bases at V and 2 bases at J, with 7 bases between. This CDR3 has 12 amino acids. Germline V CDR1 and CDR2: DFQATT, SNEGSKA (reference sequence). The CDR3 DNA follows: TGCAGTGCTAGCGGGGGACAAGAGACCCAGTACTTC. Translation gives CSASGGQETQYF.

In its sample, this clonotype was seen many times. The CDR3 protein is CASSLGTGGGETQYF. CDR3 DNA sequence: TGTGCCAGCAGTTTAGGGACAGGGGGTGGAGAGACCCAGTACTTC. The genes are TRBV28 and TRBJ2-5; TRBD1 matches 11 bases. J was trimmed by 4 bases and V by 2 bases; bases with no gene match: 3. Germline V gene sequence: CDR1 MDHEN, CDR2 SYDVKM. The CDR3 is 15 residues long.

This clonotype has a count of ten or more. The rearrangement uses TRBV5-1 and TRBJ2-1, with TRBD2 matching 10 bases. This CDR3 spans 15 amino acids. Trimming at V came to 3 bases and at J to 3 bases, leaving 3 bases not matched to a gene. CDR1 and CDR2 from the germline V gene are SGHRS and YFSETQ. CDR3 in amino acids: CASSSGTSVYNEQFF. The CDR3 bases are TGCGCCAGCAGCTCCGGGACTAGCGTCTACAATGAGCAGTTCTTC.

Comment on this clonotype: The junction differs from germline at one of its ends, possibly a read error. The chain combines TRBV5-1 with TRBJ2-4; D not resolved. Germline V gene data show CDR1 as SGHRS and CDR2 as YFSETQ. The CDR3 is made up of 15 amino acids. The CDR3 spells CASGSGPLAKIIQYF. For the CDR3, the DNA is TGCGCCAGCGGCTCAGGACCTTTAGCCAAAATCATTCAGTACTTC. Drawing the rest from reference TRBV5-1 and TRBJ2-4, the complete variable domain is KAGVTQTPRYLIKTRGQQVTLSCSPISGHRSVSWYQQTPGQGLQFLFEYFSETQRNKGNFPGRFSGRQFSNSRSEMNVSTLELGDSALYLCASGSGPLAKIIQYFGAGTRLSVL.

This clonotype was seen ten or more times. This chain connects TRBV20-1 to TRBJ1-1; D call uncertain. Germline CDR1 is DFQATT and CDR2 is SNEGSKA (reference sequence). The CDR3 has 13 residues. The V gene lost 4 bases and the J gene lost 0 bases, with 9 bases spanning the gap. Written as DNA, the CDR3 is TGCAGTGCTATCTGGCAGCTGAACACTGAAGCTTTCTTT. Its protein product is CSAIWQLNTEAFF.

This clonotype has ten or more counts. The CDR3 sequence is CAILAGIEQFF. The CDR3 DNA reads TGTGCCATCCTAGCGGGAATTGAGCAGTTCTTC. The chain employs TRBV10-3 and TRBJ2-1, with 9 bases identical to TRBD2. Trimming at V came to 8 bases and at J to 9 bases, leaving 2 bases not matched to a gene. Germline V lookup: CDR1 ENHRY, CDR2 SYGVKD. The CDR3 runs to 11 residues.

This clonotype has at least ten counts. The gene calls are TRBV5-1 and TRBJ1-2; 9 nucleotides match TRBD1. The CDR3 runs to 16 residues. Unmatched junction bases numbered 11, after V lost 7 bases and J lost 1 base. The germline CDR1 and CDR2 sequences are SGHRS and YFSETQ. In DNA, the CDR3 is TGCGCCAGCTCAAACTGGACAGGGGCCTTTAACTATGGCTACACCTTC. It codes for CASSNWTGAFNYGYTF.

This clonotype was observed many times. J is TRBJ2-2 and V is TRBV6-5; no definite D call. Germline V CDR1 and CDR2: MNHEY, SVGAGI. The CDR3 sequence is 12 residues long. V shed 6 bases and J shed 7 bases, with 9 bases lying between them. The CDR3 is CASRGWGGELFF. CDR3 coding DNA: TGTGCCAGCAGGGGTTGGGGCGGGGAGCTGTTTTTT.

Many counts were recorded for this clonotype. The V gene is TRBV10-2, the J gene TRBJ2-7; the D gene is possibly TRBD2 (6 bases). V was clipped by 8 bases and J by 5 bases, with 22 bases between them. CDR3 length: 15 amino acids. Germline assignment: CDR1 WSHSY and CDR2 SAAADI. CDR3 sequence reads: CASGPSWLAFNEQYF. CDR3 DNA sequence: TGCGCCAGCGGGCCGAGTTGGCTAGCGTTTAACGAGCAGTACTTC.

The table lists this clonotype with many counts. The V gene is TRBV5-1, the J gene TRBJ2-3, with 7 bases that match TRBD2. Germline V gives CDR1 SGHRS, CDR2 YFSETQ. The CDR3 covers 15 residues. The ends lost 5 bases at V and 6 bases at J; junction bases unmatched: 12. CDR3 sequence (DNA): TGCGCCAGCAGACCTTCTAGCGGAGATGGGGATACGCAGTATTTT. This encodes CASRPSSGDGDTQYF.

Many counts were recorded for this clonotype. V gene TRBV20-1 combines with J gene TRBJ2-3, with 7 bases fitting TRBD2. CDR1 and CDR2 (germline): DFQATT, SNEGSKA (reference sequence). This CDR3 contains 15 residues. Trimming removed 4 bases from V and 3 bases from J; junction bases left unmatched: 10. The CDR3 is CSAILAVGGTDTQYF. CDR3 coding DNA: TGCAGTGCTATTCTAGCGGTGGGGGGGACAGATACGCAGTATTTT.

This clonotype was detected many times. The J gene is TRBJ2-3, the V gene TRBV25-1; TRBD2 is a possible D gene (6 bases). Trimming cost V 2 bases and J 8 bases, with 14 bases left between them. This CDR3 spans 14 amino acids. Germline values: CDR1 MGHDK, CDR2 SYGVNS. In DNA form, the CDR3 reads TGTGCCAGCAGTGAACTAGGAGGGGCAGGTACGCAGTATTTT. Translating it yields CASSELGGAGTQYF.

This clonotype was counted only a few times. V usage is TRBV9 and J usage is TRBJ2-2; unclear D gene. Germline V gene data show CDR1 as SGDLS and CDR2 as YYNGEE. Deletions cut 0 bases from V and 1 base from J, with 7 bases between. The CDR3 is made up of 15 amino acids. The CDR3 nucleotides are TGTGCCAGCAGCGTAGTTGAACGGAACACCGGGGAGCTGTTTTTT. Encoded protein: CASSVVERNTGELFF.

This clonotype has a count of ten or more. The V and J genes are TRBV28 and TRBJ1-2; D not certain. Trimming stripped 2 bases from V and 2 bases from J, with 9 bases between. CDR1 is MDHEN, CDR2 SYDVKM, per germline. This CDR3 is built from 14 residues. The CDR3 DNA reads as TGTGCCAGCAGTTTAGTTCACAGAAACTATGGCTACACCTTC. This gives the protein CASSLVHRNYGYTF.

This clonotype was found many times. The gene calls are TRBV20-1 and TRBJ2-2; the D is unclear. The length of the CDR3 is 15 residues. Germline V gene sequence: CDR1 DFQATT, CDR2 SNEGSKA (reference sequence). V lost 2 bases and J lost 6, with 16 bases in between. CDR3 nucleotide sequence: TGCAGTGCTAGACCGAAACTTAGTCTCCCCGGGGAGCTGTTTTTT. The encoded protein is CSARPKLSLPGELFF.

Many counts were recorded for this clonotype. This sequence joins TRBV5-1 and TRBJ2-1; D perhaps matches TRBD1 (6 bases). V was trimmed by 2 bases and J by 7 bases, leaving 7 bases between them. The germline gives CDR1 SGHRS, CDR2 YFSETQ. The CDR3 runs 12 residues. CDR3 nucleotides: TGCGCCAGCAGCTTACAGGGTAATGAGCAGTTCTTC. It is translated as CASSLQGNEQFF.

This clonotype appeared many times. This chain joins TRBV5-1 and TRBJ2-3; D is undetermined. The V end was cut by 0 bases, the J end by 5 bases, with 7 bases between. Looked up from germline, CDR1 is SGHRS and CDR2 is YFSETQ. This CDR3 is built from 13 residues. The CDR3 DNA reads TGCGCCAGCAGCTTGGGCGAGGTAGATACGCAGTATTTT. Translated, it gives CASSLGEVDTQYF.

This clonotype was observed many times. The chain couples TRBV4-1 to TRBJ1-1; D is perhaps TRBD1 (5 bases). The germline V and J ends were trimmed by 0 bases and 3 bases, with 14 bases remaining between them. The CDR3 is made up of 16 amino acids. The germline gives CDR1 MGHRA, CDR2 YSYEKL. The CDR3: CASSQDAGAGDTEAFF. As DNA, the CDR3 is TGCGCCAGCAGCCAAGATGCCGGGGCCGGGGACACTGAAGCTTTCTTT.

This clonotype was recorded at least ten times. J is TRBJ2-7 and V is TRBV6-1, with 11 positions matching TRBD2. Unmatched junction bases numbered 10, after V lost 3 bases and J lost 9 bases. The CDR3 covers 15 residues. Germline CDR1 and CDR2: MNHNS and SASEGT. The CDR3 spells CASSDLTSGIQRQYF. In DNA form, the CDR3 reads TGTGCCAGCAGTGATCTGACTAGCGGGATTCAAAGGCAGTACTTC.

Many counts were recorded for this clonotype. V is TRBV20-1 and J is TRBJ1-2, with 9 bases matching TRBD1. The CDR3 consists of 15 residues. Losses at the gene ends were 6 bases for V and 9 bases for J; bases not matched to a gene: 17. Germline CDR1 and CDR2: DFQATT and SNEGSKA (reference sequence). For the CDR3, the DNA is TGCAGTGCCCCTTCTCCCATTGGGACAGGGTTTAGCTACACCTTC. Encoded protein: CSAPSPIGTGFSYTF.

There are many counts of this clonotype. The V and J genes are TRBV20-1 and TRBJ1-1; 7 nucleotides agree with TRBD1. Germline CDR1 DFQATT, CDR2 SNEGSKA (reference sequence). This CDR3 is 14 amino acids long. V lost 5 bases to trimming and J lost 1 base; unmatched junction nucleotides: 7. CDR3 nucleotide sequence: TGCAGTGCTCAGGGGGGGGGTTGGAACACTGAAGCTTTCTTT. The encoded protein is CSAQGGGWNTEAFF.

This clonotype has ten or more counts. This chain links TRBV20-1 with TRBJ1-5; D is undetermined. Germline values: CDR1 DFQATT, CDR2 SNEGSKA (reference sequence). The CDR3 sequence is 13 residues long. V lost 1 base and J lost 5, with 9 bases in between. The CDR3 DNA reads TGCAGTGCTAGAGTCCAGAACGATCAGCCCCAGCATTTT. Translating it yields CSARVQNDQPQHF.

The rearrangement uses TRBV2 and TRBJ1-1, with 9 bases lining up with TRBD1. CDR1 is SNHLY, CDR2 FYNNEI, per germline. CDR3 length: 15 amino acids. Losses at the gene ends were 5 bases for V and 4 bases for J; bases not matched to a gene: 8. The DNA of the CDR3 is TGTGCCAGCAGTCTAACACAGGGGGCGCGCACTGAAGCTTTCTTT. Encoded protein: CASSLTQGARTEAFF.

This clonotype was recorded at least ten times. The DNA for the CDR3 is TGCAGTGCTAAACAGGGCGTGAACACTGAAGCTTTCTTT. This sequence encodes CSAKQGVNTEAFF. The genes are TRBV20-1 and TRBJ1-1; maybe TRBD1 (6 bases). V was shortened by 4 bases and J by 0 bases, with 9 bases between the two germline ends. Germline V gene lookup returns CDR1 DFQATT and CDR2 SNEGSKA (reference sequence). The CDR3 has 13 residues.

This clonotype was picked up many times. The CDR3, as DNA: TGCAGTGCCACCAGGGGGAGTGACGAAAAACTGTTTTTT. This encodes CSATRGSDEKLFF. The rearrangement joins TRBV20-1 to TRBJ1-4, with 7 nucleotides matching TRBD1. Germline CDR1 and CDR2: DFQATT and SNEGSKA (reference sequence). This CDR3 region has 13 residues. J was trimmed by 8 bases and V by 6 bases; bases with no gene match: 9.

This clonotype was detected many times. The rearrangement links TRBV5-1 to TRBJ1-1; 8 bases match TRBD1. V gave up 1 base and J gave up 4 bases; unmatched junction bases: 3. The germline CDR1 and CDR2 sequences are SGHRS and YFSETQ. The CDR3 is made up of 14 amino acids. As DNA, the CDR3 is TGCGCCAGCAGCTTGACAGGGGGGAGCACTGAAGCTTTCTTT. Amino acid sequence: CASSLTGGSTEAFF.

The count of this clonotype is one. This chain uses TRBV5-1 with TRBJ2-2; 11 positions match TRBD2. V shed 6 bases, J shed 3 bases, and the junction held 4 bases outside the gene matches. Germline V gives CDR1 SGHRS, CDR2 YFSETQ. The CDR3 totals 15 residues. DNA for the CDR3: TGCGCCAGCAACCCACTAGCGGGAGACACCGGGGAGCTGTTTTTT. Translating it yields CASNPLAGDTGELFF. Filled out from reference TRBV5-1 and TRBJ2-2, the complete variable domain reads KAGVTQTPRYLIKTRGQQVTLSCSPISGHRSVSWYQQTPGQGLQFLFEYFSETQRNKGNFPGRFSGRQFSNSRSEMNVSTLELGDSALYLCASNPLAGDTGELFFGEGSRLTVL.

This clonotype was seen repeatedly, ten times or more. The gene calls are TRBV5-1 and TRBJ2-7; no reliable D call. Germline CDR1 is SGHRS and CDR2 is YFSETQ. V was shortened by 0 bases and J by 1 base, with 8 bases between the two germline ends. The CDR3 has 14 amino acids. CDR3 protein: CASSLALESYEQYF. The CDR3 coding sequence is TGCGCCAGCAGCTTGGCACTTGAATCCTACGAGCAGTACTTC.

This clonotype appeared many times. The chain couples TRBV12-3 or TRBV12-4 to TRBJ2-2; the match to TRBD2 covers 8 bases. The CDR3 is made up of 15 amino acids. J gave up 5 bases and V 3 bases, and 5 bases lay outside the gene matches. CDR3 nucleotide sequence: TGTGCCAGCAGTTTGTCCCTAGCGGGTACCGGGGAGCTGTTTTTT. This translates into CASSLSLAGTGELFF.